This paragraph covers one TCR beta chain sequence. These data are taken from a study of blood T cell repertoires in COVID-19. The germline V gene encodes CDR1 MDHEN and CDR2 SYDVKM. Trimming cost V 6 bases and J 4 bases; bases outside gene matches: 15. CDR3 size: 16 residues. TCRdb's copy holds only in-frame clones and misses some; the assay was immunoSEQ multiplex PCR. The data show a few hundred thousand clones, with about 90% seen just once and 2.2% held by the top ten. This TCR was sampled from a woman between 50 and 59 years old who had recovered from COVID-19. The V call is TRBV28, the J call TRBJ2-7; the match to TRBD2 covers 7 bases. Sequencing was done on a sample of peripheral blood. The DNA for the CDR3 is TGTGCCAGCAGACCTTTTCGGAGACCGCGGGAGTACGAGCAGTACTTC. Its protein is CASRPFRRPREYEQYF.